The 28 T cell receptor beta chains below come from one sample, sequenced in a study of cytomegalovirus exposure and HLA in healthy donors. Amplification used 60 Vbeta primers and 13 Jbeta primers. The method was immunoSEQ multiplex PCR; TCRdb's version includes in-frame clones alone and lacks a portion of them. The sample lists about 160,000 clones, roughly 80% seen once, with around 2% in the top ten. Specimen: PBMCs. These receptors came from a female donor in good health and CMV-seronegative.

The chain links TRBV27 to TRBJ1-2; 9 bases align to TRBD1. The CDR3 loop spans 14 amino acids. V trimming: 4 bases; J trimming: 2 bases; junction bases outside the gene matches: 2. CDR1 is MNHEY, CDR2 SMNVEV, per germline (reference sequence). Here the CDR3 DNA reads TGTGCCAGCAGTTACGGACAGGGGAACTATGGCTACACCTTC. Encoded protein: CASSYGQGNYGYTF.

The chain has TRBV27 and TRBJ2-1, with TRBD2 matching over 8 bases. The germline gives CDR1 MNHEY, CDR2 SMNVEV (reference sequence). V lost 2 bases to trimming and J lost 2 bases; unmatched junction nucleotides: 2. The length of the CDR3 is 15 residues. CDR3 bases: TGTGCCAGCAGTTTAGCGGGGGGAGCCTACAATGAGCAGTTCTTC. It encodes CASSLAGGAYNEQFF.

The chain links TRBV9 to TRBJ2-1, with 9 bases that match TRBD2. The CDR3 consists of 17 residues. CDR1 and CDR2 from the germline V gene are SGDLS and YYNGEE. The J segment lost 0 bases and the V segment lost 0 bases, leaving 4 bases of the junction unmatched. This CDR3 reads CASSVGLAESSYNEQFF. The CDR3 nucleotides read TGTGCCAGCAGCGTAGGACTAGCGGAGAGCTCCTACAATGAGCAGTTCTTC. Full variable domain (remainder filled in from reference TRBV9 and TRBJ2-1): DSGVTQTPKHLITATGQRVTLRCSPRSGDLSVYWYQQSLDQGLQFLIQYYNGEERAKGNILERFSAQQFPDLHSELNLSSLELGDSALYFCASSVGLAESSYNEQFFGPGTRLTVL.

V gene TRBV9 combines with J gene TRBJ2-7; the D gene is possibly TRBD2 (6 bases). The V end was cut by 0 bases, the J end by 0 bases, with 13 bases between. The CDR3 is made up of 16 amino acids. From germline, CDR1 is SGDLS and CDR2 YYNGEE. The CDR3 region is CASSVGGGVSSYEQYF. DNA of the CDR3: TGTGCCAGCAGCGTAGGGGGCGGGGTAAGCTCCTACGAGCAGTACTTC.

This clone was counted only a few times. The J gene is TRBJ2-7, the V gene TRBV11-1; TRBD1 matches 7 bases. The J segment lost 3 bases and the V segment lost 4 bases, leaving 12 bases of the junction unmatched. This CDR3 spans 16 amino acids. CDR1 is SGHAT, CDR2 FQDESV, per germline (reference sequence). The CDR3 loop is CASSSTGTVTYYEQYF. In DNA form, the CDR3 reads TGTGCCAGCAGCTCTACCGGGACAGTGACATACTACGAGCAGTACTTC.

In this sample, this clone turned up once. The V and J genes are TRBV4-1 and TRBJ1-5; TRBD1 agrees at 10 bases. Unmatched junction bases numbered 12, after V lost 4 bases and J lost 0 bases. Germline-derived CDR1 and CDR2 are MGHRA and YSYEKL. There are 19 residues in the CDR3. The CDR3 loop reads CASSLAPTGGVYSNQPQHF. CDR3 in DNA: TGCGCCAGCAGCCTTGCACCGACAGGGGGCGTTTATAGCAATCAGCCCCAGCATTTT.

The chain uses TRBV5-6 and TRBJ2-7, with D possibly matching TRBD1 (5 bases). The CDR3 covers 11 residues. CDR1 is SGHDT, CDR2 YYEEEE, per germline. V was shortened by 4 bases and J by 3 bases, with 5 bases between the two germline ends. DNA for the CDR3: TGTGCCAGCAGCCAGGGCTACGAGCAGTACTTC. It yields the protein CASSQGYEQYF.

V is TRBV5-4 and J is TRBJ1-5; unclear D gene. V lost 0 bases, J lost 7 bases, and 17 bases lay in between. Germline lookup yields CDR1 SGHNT and CDR2 YYREEE (reference sequence). The CDR3 length is 16 residues. DNA of the CDR3: TGTGCCAGCAGCTTGGTAAGTGACGGGGATTGGCAGCCCCAGCATTTT. The encoded protein is CASSLVSDGDWQPQHF.

V gene TRBV5-1 combines with J gene TRBJ2-7; 9 nucleotides match TRBD1. Germline V CDR1 and CDR2: SGHRS, YFSETQ. Losses at the gene ends were 3 bases for V and 2 bases for J; bases not matched to a gene: 6. The CDR3 length is 15 residues. In DNA, the CDR3 is TGCGCCAGCAGCTCCTCGACAGGGGGTGCCTACGAGCAGTACTTC. Its translation is CASSSSTGGAYEQYF.

The J gene is TRBJ2-5, the V gene TRBV6-6; 11 bases match TRBD2. The CDR3 runs to 16 residues. The germline gives CDR1 MNHNY, CDR2 SVGAGI (reference sequence). The V gene end was trimmed by 2 bases and the J gene end by 3 bases; junction bases not matched to a gene: 5. CDR3 protein: CASSYPLAGGKETQYF. The CDR3 DNA is TGTGCCAGCAGTTACCCCCTAGCGGGAGGTAAAGAGACCCAGTACTTC.

The CDR3 nucleotides read TGTGCCAGCAGTGAATATATCAGGAACACTGAAGCTTTCTTT. Its protein is CASSEYIRNTEAFF. The chain has TRBV2 and TRBJ1-1; D not resolved. There are 14 residues in the CDR3. Germline V gene lookup returns CDR1 SNHLY and CDR2 FYNNEI. V was pared by 2 bases and J by 1 base, with 8 bases between.

This clone was picked up a small number of times. This chain joins TRBV5-1 and TRBJ1-1; D not resolved. Per the germline V gene, CDR1 is SGHRS and CDR2 is YFSETQ. Trimming left V 0 bases short and J 1 base short, with 7 bases between. The CDR3 is 14 residues long. The CDR3 reads CASSLDSPNTEAFF. The CDR3, as DNA: TGCGCCAGCAGCTTGGATTCTCCGAACACTGAAGCTTTCTTT. The full variable domain, completed using reference TRBV5-1 and TRBJ1-1, is KAGVTQTPRYLIKTRGQQVTLSCSPISGHRSVSWYQQTPGQGLQFLFEYFSETQRNKGNFPGRFSGRQFSNSRSEMNVSTLELGDSALYLCASSLDSPNTEAFFGQGTRLTVV.

V and J are TRBV5-1 and TRBJ2-3, with TRBD2 matching 7 bases. Germline V gene data show CDR1 as SGHRS and CDR2 as YFSETQ. The CDR3 sequence is 15 residues long. With 4 bases clipped from V and 4 bases from J, the junction kept 9 bases outside the gene matches. CDR3 sequence (DNA): TGCGCCAGCAGCCAAAAGCGGGGTGACGCAGATACGCAGTATTTT. This sequence encodes CASSQKRGDADTQYF.

The V and J genes are TRBV7-6 and TRBJ2-1; 12 nucleotides agree with TRBD2. Germline CDR1 SGHVS, CDR2 FNYEAQ. This CDR3 has 16 residues. The junction had 5 bases not matched to a gene; V was cut back by 5 bases and J by 3 bases. In nucleotides, the CDR3 is TGTGCCAGCAGCGGACTAGCGGGGACCGTCTACAATGAGCAGTTCTTC. Translation: CASSGLAGTVYNEQFF.

J is TRBJ2-3 and V is TRBV6-4, with TRBD2 matching 10 bases. In germline, CDR1 is MRHNA, CDR2 SNTAGT. CDR3 length: 15 amino acids. V was pared by 4 bases and J by 2 bases, with 3 bases of the junction left unmatched. The CDR3 coding sequence is TGTGCCAGCAGTGTAGCGGGGGGCACCACAGATACGCAGTATTTT. It codes for CASSVAGGTTDTQYF.

The rearrangement joins TRBV6-5 to TRBJ1-1, with D perhaps TRBD1 (5 bases). The CDR3 length is 14 residues. Germline-derived CDR1 and CDR2 are MNHEY and SVGAGI. V lost 2 bases and J 4 bases, leaving 11 bases between the germline ends. The CDR3 reads CASSYGRAVTEAFF. CDR3 nucleotides: TGTGCCAGCAGTTACGGCAGGGCCGTCACTGAAGCTTTCTTT.

This chain connects TRBV12-5 to TRBJ1-2, with D unclear. The CDR3 totals 14 residues. The V gene's germline CDR1 is LGHNT and CDR2 FRNRAP. V gave up 0 bases and J gave up 7 bases, with 12 bases separating them. For the CDR3, the DNA is TGTGCTAGTGGTTTGGTACCGGGTGTGGCTGGCTACACCTTC. This translates into CASGLVPGVAGYTF. Full variable domain (missing parts from reference TRBV12-5 and TRBJ1-2): DARVTQTPRHKVTEMGQEVTMRCQPILGHNTVFWYRQTMMQGLELLAYFRNRAPLDDSGMPKDRFSAEMPDATLATLKIQPSEPRDSAVYFCASGLVPGVAGYTFGSGTRLTVV.

V usage is TRBV6-1 and J usage is TRBJ1-1; 9 bases fit TRBD1. The germline V gene has CDR1 MNHNS and CDR2 SASEGT. J was trimmed by 6 bases and V by 3 bases; bases with no gene match: 5. The CDR3 totals 14 residues. CDR3 sequence (DNA): TGTGCCAGCAGTGAGCCGGGACAGGGACCTGAAGCTTTCTTT. This sequence encodes CASSEPGQGPEAFF.

The V and J genes are TRBV5-1 and TRBJ2-1; D perhaps matches TRBD2 (5 bases). V was shortened by 1 base and J by 3 bases, with 14 bases between the two germline ends. The CDR3 is 16 amino acids. The V gene's germline CDR1 is SGHRS and CDR2 YFSETQ. CDR3 in amino acids: CASSLRIAGFYNEQFF. CDR3 DNA: TGCGCCAGCAGCTTGCGGATTGCGGGCTTCTACAATGAGCAGTTCTTC. The variable domain in full, with the rest retrieved from reference TRBV5-1 and TRBJ2-1, is KAGVTQTPRYLIKTRGQQVTLSCSPISGHRSVSWYQQTPGQGLQFLFEYFSETQRNKGNFPGRFSGRQFSNSRSEMNVSTLELGDSALYLCASSLRIAGFYNEQFFGPGTRLTVL.

The chain links TRBV5-4 to TRBJ2-3; no clear D gene. V gave up 0 bases and J gave up 4 bases, with 9 bases separating them. This CDR3 contains 14 residues. In germline, CDR1 is SGHNT, CDR2 YYREEE (reference sequence). The CDR3 is CASSLATGSDTQYF. The CDR3 DNA reads TGTGCCAGCAGCTTGGCGACTGGGTCAGATACGCAGTATTTT. Full variable domain (remainder filled in from reference TRBV5-4 and TRBJ2-3): ETGVTQSPTHLIKTRGQQVTLRCSSQSGHNTVSWYQQALGQGPQFIFQYYREEENGRGNFPPRFSGLQFPNYSSELNVNALELDDSALYLCASSLATGSDTQYFGPGTRLTVL.

This clone was found a few times. Because the CDR3's place on the DNA is in doubt, the DNA is left out and the CDR3 is given as listed by TCRdb. This chain uses TRBV23-1 with TRBJ2-7; the tabulated D call, TRBD1, remains unverified against the DNA. TRBV23-1 is reported as an ORF; its role is uncertain. 13 amino acids form the CDR3, both terminal residues included. The CDR3 sequence is CASSQPMWGQGNF.

The DNA for the CDR3 is TGTGCCAGCAGCCGGGGACTAGCGGGGTTCAATGAGCAGTTCTTC. Translating gives CASSRGLAGFNEQFF. The chain employs TRBV7-7 and TRBJ2-1, with TRBD2 identical over 13 bases. The V segment lost 5 bases and the J segment 6 bases; nucleotides outside the gene matches: 4. The germline CDR1 and CDR2 sequences are SSHAT and FNYEAQ (reference sequence). CDR3 length equals 15 residues.

This clone was seen ten or more times. The CDR3 here is CASSPGTAVYTEAFF. CDR3 bases: TGTGCCAGTAGTCCGGGGACAGCTGTGTACACTGAAGCTTTCTTT. The chain carries TRBV19 and TRBJ1-1; 7 bases align to TRBD1. Germline-derived CDR1 and CDR2 are LNHDA and SQIVND (reference sequence). The CDR3 length is 15 residues. With 5 bases clipped from V and 3 bases from J, the junction kept 9 bases outside the gene matches.

CDR3 sequence reads: CASSLGGGGTEAFF. The DNA of the CDR3 is TGTGCCAGCAGCTTAGGGGGAGGAGGGACTGAAGCTTTCTTT. The genes are TRBV7-3 and TRBJ1-1, with D possibly matching TRBD1 (5 bases). Trimming cost V 2 bases and J 5 bases, with 12 bases left between them. Germline V gene data show CDR1 as SGHTA and CDR2 as FQGTGA. CDR3 length: 14 residues.

This sequence joins TRBV13 and TRBJ2-3, with D hard to call. Trimming cost V 5 bases and J 0 bases, with 12 bases left between them. The germline V gene has CDR1 PRHDT and CDR2 FYEKMQ (reference sequence). The CDR3 is 15 residues long. In DNA form, the CDR3 reads TGTGCCAGCAGCGCAGACACCGCTAGCACAGATACGCAGTATTTT. It encodes CASSADTASTDTQYF.

The chain uses TRBV4-1 and TRBJ2-3, with 8 bases matching TRBD1. V lost 4 bases and J lost 3; bases outside the gene matches: 6. Germline CDR1 MGHRA, CDR2 YSYEKL. CDR3 length: 15 residues. In DNA, the CDR3 is TGCGCCAGCAGCCTCCCGGACAGGGATACAGATACGCAGTATTTT. Translating it yields CASSLPDRDTDTQYF.

This chain uses TRBV4-1 with TRBJ1-4; maybe TRBD1 (5 bases). Germline V lookup: CDR1 MGHRA, CDR2 YSYEKL. Trimming cost V 0 bases and J 7 bases, with 12 bases left between them. The CDR3 covers 15 residues. CDR3 in DNA: TGCGCCAGCAGCCAAGATCCAGGGATTGGTGAAAAACTGTTTTTT. Amino acid sequence: CASSQDPGIGEKLFF.

J is TRBJ2-2 and V is TRBV6-4; D might be TRBD2 (5 bases). The CDR3 extends over 14 amino acids. V dropped 5 bases and J dropped 6 bases, with 13 bases sitting between them. Germline-derived CDR1 and CDR2 are MRHNA and SNTAGT. In DNA, the CDR3 is TGTGCCAGCAGTTCTGAGCGGAGGTCCGGGGAGCTGTTTTTT. This codes for CASSSERRSGELFF.